This entry is about one T cell receptor (beta chain). Its antigen is unknown. This entry is derived from a study of T cells and copy number aberrations in small-cell lung cancer. Per germline, CDR1 SQVTM and CDR2 ANQGSEA. The CDR3 length is 14 residues. V lost 4 bases, J lost 4 bases, and 16 bases lay in between. Only in-frame clones appear in the TCRdb table, and some are missing; sequencing was by immunoSEQ multiplex PCR. The table lists over 950 clones, 70% to 85% of them singletons, with approximately 4.1% in the top ten. All donors had upfront surgery without preoperative chemotherapy, radiotherapy or any immunotherapy. Tumor regions needed an expected yield of at least 150 ng DNA. The study's findings and limits: Copy number aberration burden correlated negatively with tumor T-cell density, richness, clonality.

The chain couples TRBV29-1 to TRBJ1-2, with D maybe TRBD1 (6 bases). This clonotype originated in a man aged 55 to 69 with small cell lung cancer. The sequenced material came from tumor tissue. The CDR3 reads CSVAPGDRSYGYTF. CDR3 bases: TGCAGCGTTGCTCCAGGGGACCGATCCTATGGCTACACCTTC.